The TCR beta chain described here comes from a study of CD8 T cells in ankylosing spondylitis. General observations from the study: Some motif variants were previously reported in reactive arthritis synovial fluid and blood. In peripheral blood, disease-linked CD8+ clones occurred at relatively low frequencies. Significant enrichment of disease-linked clones was reportedly seen in matched ankylosing spondylitis synovial fluid. Ankylosing spondylitis blood appeared to be characterized by a TCR beta motif of several highly homologous variants.

On this clonotype itself: The antigen is undetermined.

Germline V gives CDR1 SGHKS, CDR2 YYEKEE (reference sequence). The CDR3 spans 16 residues. Germline trimming cut 4 bases from V and 0 bases from J; bases unmatched to any gene: 6. By quantitative 5'-RACE with molecular barcodes, the TCR beta libraries were made. TCRdb reanalysed the 5' RACE reads using MiXCR and keeps one entry per CDR3 protein. This table has some 85,000 distinct CDR3 sequences, more than 8.5% appearing once. The sequence derives from a male donor with ankylosing spondylitis. This sequence joins TRBV5-5 and TRBJ2-7, with 11 bases matching TRBD1. The material sequenced was blood, either unsorted or a sorted T cell fraction (not recorded which). CDR3 in DNA: TGTGCCAGCAGCCCCGGGACAGGGGGTTACTCCTACGAGCAGTACTTC. It translates to CASSPGTGGYSYEQYF.